This TCR beta chain was found in a study of control samples from healthy donors and cancer patients (dated by TCRdb to the early 2020s). The CDR3 has 15 amino acids, counting the end cysteine and phenylalanine. Left in the record is the CDR3 DNA by itself, 45 bases read in frame from the first base. The germline V gene provides CDR1 MNHEY and CDR2 SVGAGI. V is trimmed back by 5 bases and J by 1 base, and the junction contains 7 bases that no gene match accounts for. The library was generated by the immunoSEQ multiplex PCR assay. This immuneACCESS table, as held by TCRdb, lists in-frame sequences with V and J called but not all clones. Of the missing ones, under half trace to an unresolved V gene in checked studies; the others have no known cause. In all, the sample holds 46,000 or so clones, and about 93% of those were seen once. The ten largest account for 20% to 30% of the sample. Comments on this clone: The target of this receptor is not known. Within one base of it there is no much larger clone, and no base qualities were kept.

Sequenced: PBMCs. This receptor chain uses TRBV6-5 and TRBJ1-1; 7 bases in the junction line up with TRBD1. The origin of this receptor is a woman aged 45-65 years with head and neck cancer. Read as DNA, the sequence is TGTGCCAGCAGTCTCCAGGACAGGAGGAACACTGAAGCTTTCTTT. Its protein product is CASSLQDRRNTEAFF.